This TCR beta chain stems from a study of yellow fever vaccine responses in identical twins. Study-level results: Twins' T cell vaccine responses reportedly looked partly convergent, partly personalized.

Germline values: CDR1 ENHRY, CDR2 SYGVKD. Trimming cost V 6 bases and J 7 bases; bases outside gene matches: 9. The CDR3 totals 14 residues. One entry per CDR3 protein results from TCRdb running MiXCR on the RT-PCR reads. The sample consists of around 950 distinct CDR3 sequences, 80% to 85% of them appearing once. Notes on this clonotype: Its antigen is unidentified.

The specimen comprised T cells from blood (PBMCs), unsorted or a sorted subset (not recorded which), sampled before or after yellow fever vaccination (not recorded which). The TCR was taken from a woman aged 18-29 years who received the yellow fever vaccine. The V and J genes are TRBV10-3 and TRBJ1-2; 9 bases line up with TRBD1. The CDR3 loop is CAISPQGAMLGYTF. The CDR3, as DNA: TGTGCCATCAGCCCACAGGGGGCGATGCTTGGCTACACCTTC.